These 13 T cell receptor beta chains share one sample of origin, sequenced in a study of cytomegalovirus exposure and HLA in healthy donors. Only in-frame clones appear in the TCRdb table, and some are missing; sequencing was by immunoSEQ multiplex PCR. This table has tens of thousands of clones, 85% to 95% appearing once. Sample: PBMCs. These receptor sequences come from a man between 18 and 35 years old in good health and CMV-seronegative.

The CDR3, as DNA: TGTGCCAGCAGTTACCAAACTTCTGGGGCCAACGTCCTGACTTTC. Protein sequence: CASSYQTSGANVLTF. J is TRBJ2-6 and V is TRBV6-5; unclear D gene. CDR3 length equals 15 residues. In germline, CDR1 is MNHEY, CDR2 SVGAGI. V lost 2 bases to trimming and J lost 1 base, with 6 bases between them.

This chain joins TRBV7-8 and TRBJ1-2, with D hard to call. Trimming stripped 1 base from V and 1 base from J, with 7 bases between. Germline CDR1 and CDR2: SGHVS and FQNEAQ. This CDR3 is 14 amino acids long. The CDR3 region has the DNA TGTGCCAGCAGCTTAGGCAGACATAACTATGGCTACACCTTC. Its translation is CASSLGRHNYGYTF.

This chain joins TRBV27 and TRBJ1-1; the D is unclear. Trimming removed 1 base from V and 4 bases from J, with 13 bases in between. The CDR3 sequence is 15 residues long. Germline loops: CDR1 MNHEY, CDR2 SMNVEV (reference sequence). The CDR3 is CASSLFPSAGTEAFF. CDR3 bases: TGTGCCAGCAGTTTATTTCCGTCGGCGGGCACTGAAGCTTTCTTT.

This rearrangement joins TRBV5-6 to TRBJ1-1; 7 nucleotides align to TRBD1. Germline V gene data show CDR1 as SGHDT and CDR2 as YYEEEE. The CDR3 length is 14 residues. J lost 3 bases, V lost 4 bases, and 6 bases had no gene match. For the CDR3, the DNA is TGTGCCAGCAGCCCAGGGACAGTCCACACTGAAGCTTTCTTT. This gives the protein CASSPGTVHTEAFF.

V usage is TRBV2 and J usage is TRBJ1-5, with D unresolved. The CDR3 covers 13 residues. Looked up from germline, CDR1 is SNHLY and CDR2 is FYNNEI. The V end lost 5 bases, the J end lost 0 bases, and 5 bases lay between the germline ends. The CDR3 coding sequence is TGTGCCAGCAGTCAGGATAGCAATCAGCCCCAGCATTTT. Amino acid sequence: CASSQDSNQPQHF.

The CDR3 DNA follows: TGTGCCAGCAGCTTAAGGGGGATGGGTAACTATGGCTACACCTTC. Translation: CASSLRGMGNYGYTF. The chain joins TRBV13 to TRBJ1-2; a weak D match, TRBD1 (6 bases). CDR3 length: 15 amino acids. Deletions cut 2 bases from V and 1 base from J, with 11 bases between. Per the germline V gene, CDR1 is PRHDT and CDR2 is FYEKMQ (reference sequence).

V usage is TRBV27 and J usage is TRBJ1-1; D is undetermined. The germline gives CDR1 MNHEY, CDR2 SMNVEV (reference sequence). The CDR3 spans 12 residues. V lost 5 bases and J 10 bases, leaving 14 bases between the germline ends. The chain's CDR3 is CASSPPNGGAFF. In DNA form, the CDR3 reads TGTGCCAGCAGTCCCCCCAACGGAGGAGCTTTCTTT.

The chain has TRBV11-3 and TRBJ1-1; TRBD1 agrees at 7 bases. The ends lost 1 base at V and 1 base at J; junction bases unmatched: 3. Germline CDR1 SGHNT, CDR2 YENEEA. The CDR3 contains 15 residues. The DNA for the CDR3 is TGTGCCAGCAGCTTAGGCGGGGACAGGAACACTGAAGCTTTCTTT. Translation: CASSLGGDRNTEAFF.

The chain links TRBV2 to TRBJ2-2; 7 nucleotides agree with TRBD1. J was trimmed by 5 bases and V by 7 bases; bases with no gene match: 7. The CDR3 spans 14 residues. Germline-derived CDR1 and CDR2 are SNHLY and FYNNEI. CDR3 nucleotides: TGTGCCAGCAACAGGCAGGGGGAAACCGGGGAGCTGTTTTTT. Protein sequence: CASNRQGETGELFF.

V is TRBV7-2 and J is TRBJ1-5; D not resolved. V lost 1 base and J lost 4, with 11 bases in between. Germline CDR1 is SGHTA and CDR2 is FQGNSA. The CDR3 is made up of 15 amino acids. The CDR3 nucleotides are TGTGCCAGCAGCTTAGGGGCGAATTTAAATCAGCCCCAGCATTTT. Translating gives CASSLGANLNQPQHF. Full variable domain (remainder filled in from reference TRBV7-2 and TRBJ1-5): GAGVSQSPSNKVTEKGKDVELRCDPISGHTALYWYRQSLGQGLEFLIYFQGNSAPDKSGLPSDRFSAERTGGSVSTLTIQRTQQEDSAVYLCASSLGANLNQPQHFGDGTRLSIL.

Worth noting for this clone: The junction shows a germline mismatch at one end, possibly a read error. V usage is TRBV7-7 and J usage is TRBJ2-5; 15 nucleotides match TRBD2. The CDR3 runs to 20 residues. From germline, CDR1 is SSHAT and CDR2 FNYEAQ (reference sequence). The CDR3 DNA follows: TGTGCTAGCAGCTTAGCGTGGACTAGCGGGAGGGCCGGCGCGGGGGAGACCCAGTACTTC. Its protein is CASSLAWTSGRAGAGETQYF.

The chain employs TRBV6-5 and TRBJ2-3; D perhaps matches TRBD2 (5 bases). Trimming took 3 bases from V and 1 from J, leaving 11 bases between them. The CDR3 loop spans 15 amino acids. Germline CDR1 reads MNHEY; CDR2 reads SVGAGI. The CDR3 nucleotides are TGTGCCAGCAGTTATCAAGGACTCCGCACAGATACGCAGTATTTT. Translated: CASSYQGLRTDTQYF.

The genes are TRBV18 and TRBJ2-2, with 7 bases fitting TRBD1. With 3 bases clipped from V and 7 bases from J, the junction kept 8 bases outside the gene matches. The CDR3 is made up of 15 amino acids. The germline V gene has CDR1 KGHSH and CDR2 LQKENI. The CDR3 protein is CASSPGQRMDGELFF. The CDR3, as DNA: TGTGCCAGCTCACCGGGACAGCGGATGGACGGGGAGCTGTTTTTT.